The clone carrying this T cell receptor beta chain was observed a handful of times. The antigen is unknown. These data come from a study of early T cells in non-severe SARS-CoV-2 infection. Study context: From unsorted whole blood, bulk RNA was sequenced, and the chains remained unpaired.

Study-wide results and limits: The matching step, a VDJdb search, favored anti-spike CD8 responses and missed private and CD4 specificities.

Attachment of unique molecular identifiers was made to individual cDNA molecules. TCRdb redid the calling of the 5' RACE reads with MiXCR, one entry per CDR3 protein. The table has 80,000 to 95,000 distinct CDR3 sequences, about 15% seen once. Sequencing was done on a sample of whole blood. This receptor was identified in an adult who was a healthcare worker with PCR-confirmed SARS-CoV-2 infection or an uninfected control (not recorded which).

In nucleotides, the CDR3 is TGCGCCAGCAGCTTGGCCCCGGGACTAGCAAATGAGCAGTTCTTC. This sequence encodes CASSLAPGLANEQFF. The chain links TRBV5-1 to TRBJ2-1; 9 positions agree with TRBD2. The CDR3 runs 15 residues. Germline V gene sequence: CDR1 SGHRS, CDR2 YFSETQ. The junction had 5 bases not matched to a gene; V was cut back by 0 bases and J by 7 bases.